This TCR beta chain is drawn from a study of T cells in Graves' hyperthyroidism and ophthalmopathy. Study-wide points: The model foresaw ophthalmopathy a median around 6 months prior to onset.

As for this clonotype: Its cognate antigen is unknown.

CDR1 is LNHNV, CDR2 YYDKDF, per germline (reference sequence). This CDR3 spans 15 amino acids. The V segment lost 3 bases and the J segment 12 bases; nucleotides outside the gene matches: 15. Amplification of TCR beta CDR3 regions was performed using RNA transcripts as template. The study used the HTBI primer set for a first-round RT-PCR of the TCR CDR3. TCRdb re-derived calls from the multiplex PCR reads in MiXCR, one entry per CDR3 protein. The data hold roughly 100,000 distinct CDR3 sequences, with approximately 50% observed a single time. Criteria for exclusion of patients were uncontrolled infection, other autoimmune disease, pregnancy or lactation.

The V call is TRBV15, the J call TRBJ1-2, with 8 bases that match TRBD1. The receptor was derived from a man aged 40-49 years with Graves' hyperthyroidism. The specimen was blood. CDR3 loop: CATSSGRQGRYGNTF. The CDR3 nucleotides are TGTGCCACCAGCAGTGGGAGACAGGGGAGGTATGGAAACACCTTC.